This T cell receptor beta chain was retrieved from a study of human T cells and chemical hapten exposure (dated by TCRdb to the early 2020s). For context, the study as a whole: For sensitization, 2% DPC in acetone was applied to a 2 cm by 2 cm area of upper inner arm skin. Alopecia areata with under or over 50% scalp involvement, alopecia totalis and alopecia universalis were represented in the patient cohort, which was mostly female. Blood samples were taken from patients before sensitization (week 0) and at 2, 6 and about 24 weeks after DPC sensitization. This study followed changes in the peripheral blood TCR repertoire in vivo during primary and secondary sensitization of alopecia patients to the hapten diphenylcyclopropenone (DPC). Patch testing was performed on the upper back with Finn chambers containing 0.01% DPC, and the patch tests were scored after 6 days according to International Contact Dermatitis Research Group standards. The libraries were sequenced as a pool, and the TCR yield per sample differed mostly because of small variations in library volumes within the pool. Twenty-nine alopecia patients provided blood for TCR sequencing at one to four time points (pre-sensitization, 2, 6 and 24 weeks). Weekly therapeutic DPC doses were additionally applied to the scalp of patients throughout the roughly 23-week study period. On the study overall, not on this receptor specifically: Repeated subsampling changed both the strength of the expansion versus patch-test correlation and the threshold at which the correlation became significant. The number of TCRs above 1 in 1000 frequency did not change with DPC sensitization; there was no evidence of global repertoire structure alterations. Compared with pre-sensitization or healthy control sets, expanded TCRs formed significantly more large CDR3 similarity clusters, which is consistent with antigen-driven responses. Because every patient had alopecia, a presumed autoimmune disease, the patients' immune response might differ from that of healthy individuals. A positive correlation was found between the number of PT1 expanded TCRs and patch test score, with significance reached at thresholds 8, 16 and 32 but not 4.

This clonotype has ten or more counts. What antigen it recognizes has not been identified. Per-nucleotide qualities are absent, and no much larger clonotype sits a single base away. The library was produced with RACE. Sequencer: NextSeq 500. During library preparation, unique molecular identifiers were attached to individual cDNA molecules so that TCRs could be counted in a quantitative, reproducible way. Each blood RNA sample was used to sequence both TCR alpha and TCR beta chains. As for the authors' bioinformatics: Samples had a median of about 96,000 TCRs, with a range from 23,224 to 690,600. The Decombinator software suite was used to annotate V, J and CDR3 in the TCR reads. Every sample was subsampled to the same number of TCRs (28,000) for the PS versus PT1 abundance plots. TCRs were defined as expanded if absent before sensitization and observed at least eight times at the 2-week time point. TCRdb's own reprocessing of the public reads used fastp at Q25 and MiXCR and kept productive beta chains. Rows are unified per CDR3 protein, each entry keeping the most common DNA and genes. The V and J calls, along with clone size, are taken from TCRdb and not from the paper's own processing. The sample table holds 300,000 to 450,000 distinct CDR3 sequences, of which 4% to 5.5% were seen once. 2% to 2.5% of the sample goes to the ten largest clones.

From the germline V gene, CDR1 is SNHLY and CDR2 is FYNNEI. Germline trimming: 2 bases from V, 8 bases from J; junction bases outside gene matches: 7. The CDR3 starts with the cysteine, ends with the phenylalanine, and has 14 residues. This entry keeps only the CDR3 DNA: 42 bases, framed from base 1. Taken with the paper, the label for time point translates to: patch test 1, 2 weeks after DPC sensitization. The treatment or condition label here, explained by the study, means: therapeutic diphenylcyclopropenone sensitization with weekly scalp DPC. Blood at each patch-test visit was drawn before the patch test was applied. To be eligible, patients had to be aged 18 to 70, diagnosed with alopecia and judged suitable for DPC therapy, while pregnant patients were excluded. Total RNA was isolated from unfractionated whole blood collected in Tempus Blood RNA tubes.

The sequence joins TRBV2 to TRBJ1-2, with TRBD1 matching 8 junction bases. This TCR was recovered from a woman in her fifties or sixties with alopecia areata. Some clones in this sample may be carry-over from other donors' samples. This specimen consisted of whole blood, obtained in connection with sensitization to the hapten diphenylcyclopropenone (DPC). The DNA is TGTGCCAGCAGTGAAAACAGGGGGGATCGAGGCTACACCTTC. The resulting protein is CASSENRGDRGYTF. This CDR3, with the reference TRBV2 and TRBJ1-2 proteins standing in past its ends, gives the full variable domain EPEVTQTPSHQVTQMGQEVILRCVPISNHLYFYWYRQILGQKVEFLVSFYNNEISEKSEIFDDQFSVERPDGSNFTLKIRSTKLEDSAMYFCASSENRGDRGYTFGSGTRLTVV.